A selection of T cell receptor beta chains follows, all from one sample in a study of control samples from healthy donors and cancer patients. Repertoires were generated with immunoSEQ multiplex PCR, while TCRdb's copy carries only in-frame clones and drops some. Here the sample spans about 28,000 clones, roughly 89% being singletons. Sequenced input: PBMCs. These receptors came from a middle-aged woman with lung cancer. CDR3s include the opening cysteine and the closing phenylalanine or tryptophan. The order of the fields is clone size, J gene, D gene, V gene, CDR3 protein, CDR3 DNA. D genes are given only for firm matches. Only some rows state a clone size, as once, few, many or a class for expanded clones.

size: once
J: TRBJ1-5
D: TRBD1
V: TRBV27
CDR3: CASSRQGRQPQHF
DNA: TGTGCCAGCAGTCGACAGGGGAGGCAGCCCCAGCATTTT

size: .
J: TRBJ2-7
D: .
V: TRBV21-1
CDR3: CASSKGPSGSYEQYF
DNA: TGTGCCAGCAGCAAAGGGCCTAGCGGGTCCTACGAGCAGTACTTC

size: .
J: TRBJ1-3
D: .
V: TRBV29-1
CDR3: CSVVESSGNTIYF
DNA: TGCAGCGTTGTGGAGTCCTCTGGAAACACCATATATTTT

size: .
J: TRBJ2-3
D: TRBD2
V: TRBV11-2
CDR3: CASSLLGLAGTDTQYF
DNA: TGTGCCAGCAGCTTATTGGGACTAGCGGGCACAGATACGCAGTATTTT

size: .
J: TRBJ2-6
D: .
V: TRBV29-1
CDR3: CSVFSSGANVLTF
DNA: TGCAGCGTTTTTTCCTCTGGGGCCAACGTCCTGACTTTC

size: .
J: TRBJ2-1
D: TRBD2
V: TRBV30
CDR3: CAWRSPSGGYNEQFF
DNA: TGTGCCTGGAGGTCTCCTAGCGGGGGGTATAATGAGCAGTTCTTC

size: few
J: TRBJ1-2
D: TRBD1
V: TRBV5-6
CDR3: CASSPSTRGQVANYGYTF
DNA: TGTGCCAGCAGCCCGTCTACCAGGGGACAGGTAGCTAACTATGGCTACACCTTC

size: .
J: TRBJ2-3
D: TRBD2
V: TRBV7-8
CDR3: CASSLVASGGFTDTQYF
DNA: TGTGCCAGCAGCTTAGTGGCTAGCGGGGGGTTCACAGATACGCAGTATTTT

size: .
J: TRBJ1-1
D: .
V: TRBV5-4
CDR3: CASSQLQGLANTEAFF
DNA: TGTGCCAGCAGCCAGCTACAGGGCCTAGCGAACACTGAAGCTTTCTTT

size: .
J: TRBJ2-3
D: .
V: TRBV4-2
CDR3: CASSQAEGDTDTQYF
DNA: TGTGCCAGCAGCCAAGCGGAGGGCGACACAGATACGCAGTATTTT

size: .
J: TRBJ2-1
D: TRBD2
V: TRBV5-1
CDR3: CASSLRLAENNEQFF
DNA: TGCGCCAGCAGCTTGAGACTAGCGGAGAACAATGAGCAGTTCTTC